Reported below is one TCR beta chain. Its specificity is unknown. CDR1 and CDR2 (germline): SGDLS, YYNGEE. Deletions cut 0 bases from V and 5 bases from J, with 14 bases between. This CDR3 spans 15 amino acids. The data derive from a study of T cell clonotyping in hematopoietic cell transplantation. Some clones are missing from TCRdb's copy, which holds only in-frame ones; the method was immunoSEQ multiplex PCR. The table lists approximately 75,000 clones, 85% to 95% of them singletons. Broader study findings: Without cell sorting, CD4 versus CD8 contributions remain unresolved. Higher Inverse Simpson Index values in graft donor and pretransplant recipient predicted broader posttransplant TCR diversity.

The receptor's source is a man between 45 and 60 years old in good health. Some clones in this sample may be carry-over from other donors' samples. This sequence joins TRBV9 and TRBJ1-2; the D gene is possibly TRBD1 (6 bases). The sequencing sample was made of peripheral blood mononuclear cells. CDR3 region: CASSVVAGALYGYTF. The DNA of the CDR3 is TGTGCCAGCAGCGTAGTAGCAGGGGCTCTATATGGCTACACCTTC.